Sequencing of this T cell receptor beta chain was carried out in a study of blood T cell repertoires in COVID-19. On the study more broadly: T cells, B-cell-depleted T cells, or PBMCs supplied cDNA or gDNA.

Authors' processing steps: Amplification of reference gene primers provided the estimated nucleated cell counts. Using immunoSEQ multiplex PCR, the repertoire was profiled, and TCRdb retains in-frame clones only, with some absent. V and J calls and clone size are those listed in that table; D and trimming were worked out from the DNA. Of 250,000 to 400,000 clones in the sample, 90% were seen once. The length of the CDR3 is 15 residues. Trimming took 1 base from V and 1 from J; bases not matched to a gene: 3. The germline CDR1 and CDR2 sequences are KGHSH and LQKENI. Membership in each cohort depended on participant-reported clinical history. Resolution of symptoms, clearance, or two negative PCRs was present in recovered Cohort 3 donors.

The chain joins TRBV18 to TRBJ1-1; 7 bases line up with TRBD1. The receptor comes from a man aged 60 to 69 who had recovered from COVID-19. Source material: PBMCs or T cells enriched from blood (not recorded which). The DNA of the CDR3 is TGTGCCAGCTCACCACTAAGGACAGGGAACACTGAAGCTTTCTTT. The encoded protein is CASSPLRTGNTEAFF. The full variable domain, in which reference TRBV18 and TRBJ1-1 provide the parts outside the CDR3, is NAGVMQNPRHLVRRRGQEARLRCSPMKGHSHVYWYRQLPEEGLKFMVYLQKENIIDESGMPKERFSAEFPKEGPSILRIQQVVRGDSAAYFCASSPLRTGNTEAFFGQGTRLTVV.